This T cell receptor beta chain emerged from a study of cytomegalovirus exposure and HLA in healthy donors. Overall study findings and caveats: For most TCR beta V segments, an earlier analysis put the productive rate at about 87% or about 30% of the time.

For this clone: The antigen is not known.

Both 60 Vbeta primers and 13 Jbeta primers went into the PCR. Sequencing was performed with immunoSEQ multiplex PCR; in TCRdb, only in-frame clones are kept and a portion is missing. The sample has 200,000 to 250,000 clones; over 60% are singletons. CDR3 length equals 16 residues. Losses at the gene ends were 4 bases for V and 3 bases for J; bases not matched to a gene: 6. Germline CDR1 is SGHRS and CDR2 is YFSETQ. The clonotype originates from a man in his forties in good health and CMV-seronegative. The chain links TRBV5-1 to TRBJ2-7, with 14 bases identical to TRBD2. The sequencing input was PBMCs. The CDR3 DNA follows: TGCGCCAGCAGCATCTATGGGACTAGCGGGAGCTACGAGCAGTACTTC. This codes for CASSIYGTSGSYEQYF.